This T cell receptor beta chain derives from a study of shared clonotypes between healthy human individuals. The study ran the assay at deep level. This table comes from immunoSEQ multiplex PCR, and its TCRdb copy is limited to in-frame clones, with some not included. The data contain approximately 500,000 clones, about 96% of them seen just once; the ten biggest clones take up roughly 0.06%. CDR1 MNHEY and CDR2 SMNVEV come from the germline V gene (reference sequence). The CDR3 runs 16 residues. V shed 2 bases, J shed 11 bases, and the junction held 12 bases outside the gene matches. The J gene is TRBJ2-1, the V gene TRBV27; 10 bases agree with TRBD2. The origin of this receptor is a woman aged 25 to 45 in good health. Sequencing was carried out using naive CD4+ T cells sorted from blood. Noted subset: CD45RA+ positively selected. In nucleotides, the CDR3 is TGTGCCAGCAGTTTACGCTCTAGCGGGAGAAGCATCAAGCAGTTCTTC. Protein product: CASSLRSSGRSIKQFF.